This TCR beta chain was found in a study of blood T cell repertoires in COVID-19. Looking at the study overall: COVID-19 samples collected from the United States, Italy and Spain covered acute and convalescent phases. The analysed material was cDNA or gDNA that came from T cells, B-cell-depleted T cells, or PBMCs.

CDR3 length: 13 residues. Trimming removed 6 bases from V and 8 bases from J, with 16 bases in between. CDR1 is MNHEY and CDR2 is SVGAGI in the germline V gene. Data came from immunoSEQ multiplex PCR; TCRdb stores just in-frame clones and leaves some out. The table has fewer than 300,000 clones, less than 90% seen once. The clonotype comes from a man aged 55 to 69 who had recovered from COVID-19. The sample taken for sequencing was peripheral blood. V gene TRBV6-5 combines with J gene TRBJ1-2, with D possibly matching TRBD1 (6 bases). The CDR3 loop is CASRVTGTGGYTF. The CDR3 DNA is TGTGCCAGCAGGGTAACAGGGACCGGCGGCTACACCTTC.